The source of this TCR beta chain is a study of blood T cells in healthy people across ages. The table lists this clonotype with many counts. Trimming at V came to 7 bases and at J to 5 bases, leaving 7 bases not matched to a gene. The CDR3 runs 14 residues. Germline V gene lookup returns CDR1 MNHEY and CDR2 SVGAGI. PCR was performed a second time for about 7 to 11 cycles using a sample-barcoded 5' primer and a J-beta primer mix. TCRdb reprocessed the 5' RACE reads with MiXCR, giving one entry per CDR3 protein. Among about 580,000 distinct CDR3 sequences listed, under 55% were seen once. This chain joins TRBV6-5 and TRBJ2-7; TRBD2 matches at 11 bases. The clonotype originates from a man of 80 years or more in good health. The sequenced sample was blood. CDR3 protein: CASTRTSGFHEQYF. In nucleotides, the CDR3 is TGTGCCAGCACTCGGACTAGCGGGTTCCACGAGCAGTACTTC.